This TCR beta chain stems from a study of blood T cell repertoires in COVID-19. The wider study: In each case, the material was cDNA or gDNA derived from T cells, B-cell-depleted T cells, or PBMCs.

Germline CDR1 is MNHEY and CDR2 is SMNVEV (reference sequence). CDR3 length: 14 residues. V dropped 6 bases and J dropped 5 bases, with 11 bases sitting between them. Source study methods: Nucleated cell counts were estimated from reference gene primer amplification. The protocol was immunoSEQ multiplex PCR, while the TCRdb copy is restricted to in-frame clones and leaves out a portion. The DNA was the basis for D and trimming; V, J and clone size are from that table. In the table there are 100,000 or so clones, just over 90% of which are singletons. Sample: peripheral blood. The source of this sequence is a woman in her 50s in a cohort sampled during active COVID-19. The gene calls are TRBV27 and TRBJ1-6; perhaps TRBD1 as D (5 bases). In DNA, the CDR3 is TGTGCCAGCAGAGAAGGGGTTGATAATTCACCCCTCCACTTT. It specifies CASREGVDNSPLHF.